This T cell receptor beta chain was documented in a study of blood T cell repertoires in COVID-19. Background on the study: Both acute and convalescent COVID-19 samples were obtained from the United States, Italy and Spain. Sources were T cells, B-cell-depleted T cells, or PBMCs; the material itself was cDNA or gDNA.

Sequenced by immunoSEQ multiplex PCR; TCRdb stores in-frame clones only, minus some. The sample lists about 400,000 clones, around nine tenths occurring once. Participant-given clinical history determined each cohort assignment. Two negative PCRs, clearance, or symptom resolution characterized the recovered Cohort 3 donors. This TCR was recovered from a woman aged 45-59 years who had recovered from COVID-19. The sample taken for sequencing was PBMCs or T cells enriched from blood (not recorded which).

The CDR3 DNA sequence: TGTGCCAGCAGCCTCTCAACTTCCTGGGACAGGGGATACTACACCTTC. This translates into CASSLSTSWDRGYYTF. The V gene is TRBV3-1 (or the pseudogene TRBV3-2), the J gene TRBJ1-2, with TRBD1 identical over 10 bases. In germline, CDR1 is LGHDT, CDR2 YNNKEL (reference sequence). J gave up 10 bases and V 4 bases, and 15 bases lay outside the gene matches. CDR3 length equals 16 residues.